The T cell receptor (beta chain) under discussion was sequenced for a study of T cell repertoires in ileal Crohn's disease. Whole-study context: Median disease duration was approximately 8 years; about 37% smoked at surgery. Every patient was operated on for stricturing (roughly 61%) or penetrating (approximately 40%) complications.

Libraries were prepared by immunoSEQ multiplex PCR; TCRdb keeps only in-frame clonotypes and omits some of them. There are under 20,000 clones in the sample; around 70% occur only once, and about 4% lies in the top ten. General study points: Compared with non-smokers, active smokers at surgery showed more clonal expansions. Sorted CD8 T cells held more high-frequency clones than CD4.

The time point denotes: neoterminal ileum biopsy at postoperative endoscopy, about 6 months after surgery. The CDR3 has 15 amino acids. Germline V gene data show CDR1 as SEHNR and CDR2 as FQNEAQ (reference sequence). The J segment lost 10 bases and the V segment lost 0 bases, leaving 9 bases of the junction unmatched. This clone was detected only a few times. Its antigen is unidentified. Specimen: ileal tissue. The receptor was isolated from an adult with Crohn's disease. V and J are TRBV7-9 and TRBJ2-3, with 8 nucleotides matching TRBD2. CDR3 sequence: CASSLAGARGEAQYF. The CDR3 nucleotides are TGTGCCAGCAGCTTAGCTGGGGCGCGGGGGGAAGCGCAGTATTTT.